This T cell receptor (beta chain) was sequenced for a study of blood T cell repertoires in COVID-19. Across the study: The United States, Italy and Spain supplied acute and convalescent COVID-19 samples.

Enrolled through a virtual design, the participants were between about 18 and 100 years of age and came from some 26 US areas. Participants had their cohort set by participant-reported clinical history. The table came from immunoSEQ multiplex PCR; TCRdb's copy has only in-frame clones and leaves some out. Of about 260,000 clones in the sample, around 93% are singletons; the top ten hold approximately 3%. The CDR3 length is 15 residues. The trim removed 5 bases at V and 12 bases at J, leaving 9 bases unmatched. The V gene's germline CDR1 is SGHAT and CDR2 FQNNGV. The receptor was isolated from a man aged 40-50 years who had been exposed to COVID-19. The rearrangement uses TRBV11-2 and TRBJ2-4; TRBD2 matches at 14 bases. Input material: PBMCs or T cells enriched from blood (not recorded which). CDR3 loop: CASSAPGTSGRDQYF. The CDR3 DNA is TGTGCCAGCAGCGCCCCCGGGACTAGCGGGAGAGATCAGTACTTC.